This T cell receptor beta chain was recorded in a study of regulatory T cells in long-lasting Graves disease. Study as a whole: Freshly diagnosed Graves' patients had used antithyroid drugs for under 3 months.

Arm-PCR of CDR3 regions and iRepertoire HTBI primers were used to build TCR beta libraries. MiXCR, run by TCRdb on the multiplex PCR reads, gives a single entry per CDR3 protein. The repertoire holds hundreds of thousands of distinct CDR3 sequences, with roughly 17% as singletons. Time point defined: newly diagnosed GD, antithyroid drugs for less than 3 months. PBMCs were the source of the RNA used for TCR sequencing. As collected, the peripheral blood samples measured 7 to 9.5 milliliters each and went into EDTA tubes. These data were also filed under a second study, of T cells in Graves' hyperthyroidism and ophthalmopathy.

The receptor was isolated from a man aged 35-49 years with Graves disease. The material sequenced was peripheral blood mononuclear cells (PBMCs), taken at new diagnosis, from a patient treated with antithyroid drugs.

The CDR3 region has the DNA TGTGCCAGCTCACAGGGACAGGGAAATCTGGGGCAGTACTTC. Its translation is CASSQGQGNLGQYF. The chain recombines TRBV18 with TRBJ2-7, with 9 nucleotides matching TRBD1. This CDR3 comprises 14 residues. The V segment lost 4 bases and the J segment 9 bases; nucleotides outside the gene matches: 10. Germline CDR1 reads KGHSH; CDR2 reads LQKENI.